These T cell receptor beta chains were read from a single sample in a study of cytomegalovirus exposure and HLA in healthy donors. Clones were read by immunoSEQ multiplex PCR, and TCRdb kept only the in-frame ones, dropping some. The sample comprises 75,000 to 100,000 clones, less than 70% of which are singletons, and around 1.3% rests with the top ten. The material sequenced was PBMCs. These receptor sequences come from a female donor in good health and CMV-seronegative. CDR3s leave out the opening cysteine and the closing phenylalanine or tryptophan. Clone size is stated in some rows and not others, as once, few, many or a class when expanded.

size	V	J	CDR3
NA	TRBV5-6	TRBJ2-1	ASSIMTRRDNEQF
NA	TRBV19	TRBJ2-1	ASSNLGSSYNEQF
NA	TRBV6-5	TRBJ2-1	ASTPGGDYNEQF
NA	TRBV28	TRBJ2-1	ASRQQGAVYNEQF
NA	TRBV21-1	TRBJ2-2	ATYPHPNTGELF
few	TRBV7-2	TRBJ2-5	ASSQRQVQY
NA	TRBV4-1	TRBJ1-1	ASSQNARGGTEAF
few	TRBV2	TRBJ1-1	ASSDEGYTEAF
NA	TRBV27	TRBJ1-1	ASSPSWAYTEAF
NA	TRBV7-2	TRBJ2-7	ASSLEAPEQY
few	TRBV19	TRBJ2-1	ASSTGQGNEQF